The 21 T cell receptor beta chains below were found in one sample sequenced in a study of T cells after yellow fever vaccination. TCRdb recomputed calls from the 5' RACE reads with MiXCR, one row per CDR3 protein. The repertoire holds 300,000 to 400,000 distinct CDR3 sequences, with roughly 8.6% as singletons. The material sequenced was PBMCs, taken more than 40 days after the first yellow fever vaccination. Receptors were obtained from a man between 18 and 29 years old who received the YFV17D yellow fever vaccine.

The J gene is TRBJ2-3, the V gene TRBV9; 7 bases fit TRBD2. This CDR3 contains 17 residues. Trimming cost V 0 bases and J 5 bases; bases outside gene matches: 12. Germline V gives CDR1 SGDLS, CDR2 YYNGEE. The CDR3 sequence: CASSVVGSGSPGDTQYF. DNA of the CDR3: TGTGCCAGCAGCGTAGTTGGTAGCGGGTCCCCGGGAGATACGCAGTATTTT.

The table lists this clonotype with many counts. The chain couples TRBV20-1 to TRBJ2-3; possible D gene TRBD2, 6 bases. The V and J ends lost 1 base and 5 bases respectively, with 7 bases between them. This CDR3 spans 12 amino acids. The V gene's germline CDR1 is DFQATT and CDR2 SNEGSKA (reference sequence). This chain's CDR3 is CSARVGGDTQYF. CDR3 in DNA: TGCAGTGCTAGAGTGGGGGGAGATACGCAGTATTTT.

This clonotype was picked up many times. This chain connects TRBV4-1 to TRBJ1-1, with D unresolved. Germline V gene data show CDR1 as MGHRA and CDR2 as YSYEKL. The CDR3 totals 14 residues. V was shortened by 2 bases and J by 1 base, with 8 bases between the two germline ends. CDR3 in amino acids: CASSQLRENTEAFF. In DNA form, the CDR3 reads TGCGCCAGCAGCCAATTGAGGGAGAACACTGAAGCTTTCTTT.

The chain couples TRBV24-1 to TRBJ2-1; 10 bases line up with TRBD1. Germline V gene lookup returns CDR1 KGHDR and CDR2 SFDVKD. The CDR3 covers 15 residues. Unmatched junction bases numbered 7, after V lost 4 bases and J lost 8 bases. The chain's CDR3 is CATSEPDRGAHEQFF. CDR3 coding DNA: TGTGCCACCAGTGAGCCGGACAGGGGGGCACATGAGCAGTTCTTC.

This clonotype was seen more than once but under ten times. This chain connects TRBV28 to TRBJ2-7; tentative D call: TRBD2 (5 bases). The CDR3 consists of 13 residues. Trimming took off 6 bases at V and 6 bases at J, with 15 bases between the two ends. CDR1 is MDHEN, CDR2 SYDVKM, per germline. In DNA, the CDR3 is TGTGCCAGCAGGTCCGGACTCTGGGGCGAGCAGTACGTC. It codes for CASRSGLWGEQYV.

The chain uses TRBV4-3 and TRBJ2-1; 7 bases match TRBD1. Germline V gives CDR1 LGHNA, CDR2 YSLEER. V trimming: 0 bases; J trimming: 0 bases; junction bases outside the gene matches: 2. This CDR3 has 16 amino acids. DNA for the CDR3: TGCGCCAGCAGCCAAGATGGGACAGTCTCCTACAATGAGCAGTTCTTC. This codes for CASSQDGTVSYNEQFF.

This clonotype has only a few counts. This CDR3 reads CSARTPQGPQHF. The DNA for the CDR3 is TGCAGTGCTAGGACCCCCCAGGGGCCCCAGCATTTT. This chain uses TRBV20-1 with TRBJ1-5, with a tentative D call TRBD1 (5 bases). There are 12 residues in the CDR3. The germline gives CDR1 DFQATT, CDR2 SNEGSKA (reference sequence). Trimming took 3 bases from V and 9 from J, leaving 12 bases between them.

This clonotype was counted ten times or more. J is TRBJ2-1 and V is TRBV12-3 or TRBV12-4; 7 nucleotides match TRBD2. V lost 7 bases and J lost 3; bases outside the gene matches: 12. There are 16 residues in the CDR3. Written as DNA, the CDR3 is TGTGCCAGCATCCTCTGGCCCGGCGGGAGCTACAATGAGCAGTTCTTC. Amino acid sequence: CASILWPGGSYNEQFF.

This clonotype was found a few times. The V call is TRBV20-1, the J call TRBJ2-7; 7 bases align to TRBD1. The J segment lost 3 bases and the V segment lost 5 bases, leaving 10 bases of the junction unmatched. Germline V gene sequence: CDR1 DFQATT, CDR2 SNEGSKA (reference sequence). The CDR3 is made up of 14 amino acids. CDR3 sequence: CSAAIGDRNYEQYF. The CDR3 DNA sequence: TGCAGTGCTGCGATCGGGGACAGAAACTACGAGCAGTACTTC.

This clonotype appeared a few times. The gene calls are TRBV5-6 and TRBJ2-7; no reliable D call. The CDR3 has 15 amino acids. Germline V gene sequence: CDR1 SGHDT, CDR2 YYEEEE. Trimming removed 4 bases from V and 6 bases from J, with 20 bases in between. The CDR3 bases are TGTGCCAGCAGCCAAACCACCGACTTGATATTCGAGCAGTACTTC. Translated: CASSQTTDLIFEQYF.

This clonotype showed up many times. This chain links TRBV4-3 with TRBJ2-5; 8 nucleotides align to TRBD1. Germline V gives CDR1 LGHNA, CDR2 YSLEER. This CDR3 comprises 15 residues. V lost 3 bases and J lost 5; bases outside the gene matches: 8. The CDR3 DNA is TGCGCCAGCAGCCAGAGACAGGGGTCTCAGGAGACCCAGTACTTC. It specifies CASSQRQGSQETQYF.

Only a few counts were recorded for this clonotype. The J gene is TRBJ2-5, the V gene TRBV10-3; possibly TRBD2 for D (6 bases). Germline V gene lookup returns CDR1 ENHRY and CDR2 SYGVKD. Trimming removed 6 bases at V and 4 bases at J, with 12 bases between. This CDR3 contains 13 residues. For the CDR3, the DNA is TGTGCCATCAGAGGAGGGGCTCGAGAGACCCAGTACTTC. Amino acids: CAIRGGARETQYF.

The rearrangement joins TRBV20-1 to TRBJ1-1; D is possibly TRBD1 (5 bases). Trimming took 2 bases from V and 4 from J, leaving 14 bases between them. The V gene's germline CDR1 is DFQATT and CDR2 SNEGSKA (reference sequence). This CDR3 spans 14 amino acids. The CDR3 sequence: CSARPQGGGTEAFF. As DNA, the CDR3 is TGCAGTGCTAGACCCCAGGGCGGCGGCACTGAAGCTTTCTTT.

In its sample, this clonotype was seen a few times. The CDR3: CAWSIRGGIGFDTQYF. For the CDR3, the DNA is TGTGCCTGGAGTATCCGGGGGGGCATTGGATTCGATACGCAGTATTTT. The chain has TRBV30 and TRBJ2-3, with 8 positions matching TRBD2. CDR1 is GTSNPN, CDR2 SVGIG, per germline (reference sequence). The J segment lost 6 bases and the V segment lost 2 bases, leaving 13 bases of the junction unmatched. The CDR3 extends over 16 amino acids.

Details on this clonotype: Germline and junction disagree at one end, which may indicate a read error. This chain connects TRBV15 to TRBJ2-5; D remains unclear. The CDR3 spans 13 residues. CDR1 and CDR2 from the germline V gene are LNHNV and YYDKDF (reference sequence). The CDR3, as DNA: TGTGCCACCAGCCGAGAGTACCAAGAGACCCAGTACTTC. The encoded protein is CATSREYQETQYF.

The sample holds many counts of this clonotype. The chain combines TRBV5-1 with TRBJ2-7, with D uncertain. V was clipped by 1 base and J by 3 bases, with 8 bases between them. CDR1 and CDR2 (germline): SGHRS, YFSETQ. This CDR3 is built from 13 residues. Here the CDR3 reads CASSLTSGYEQYF. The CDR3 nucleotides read TGCGCCAGCAGCTTGACCTCCGGCTACGAGCAGTACTTC. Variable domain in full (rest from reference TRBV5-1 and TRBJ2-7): KAGVTQTPRYLIKTRGQQVTLSCSPISGHRSVSWYQQTPGQGLQFLFEYFSETQRNKGNFPGRFSGRQFSNSRSEMNVSTLELGDSALYLCASSLTSGYEQYFGPGTRLTVT.

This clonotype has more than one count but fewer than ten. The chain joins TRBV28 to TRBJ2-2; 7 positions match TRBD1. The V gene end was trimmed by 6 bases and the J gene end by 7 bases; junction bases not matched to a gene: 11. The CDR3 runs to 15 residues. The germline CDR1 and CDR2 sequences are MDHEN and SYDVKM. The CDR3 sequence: CASSYDRVGSGELFF. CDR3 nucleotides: TGTGCCAGCAGCTACGACAGGGTTGGGAGCGGGGAGCTGTTTTTT.

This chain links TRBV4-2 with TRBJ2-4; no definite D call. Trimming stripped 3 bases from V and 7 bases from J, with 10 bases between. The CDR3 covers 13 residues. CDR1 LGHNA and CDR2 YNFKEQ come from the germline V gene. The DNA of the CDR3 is TGTGCCAGCAGCCAGGACCCCCGGAACATTCAGTACTTC. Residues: CASSQDPRNIQYF.

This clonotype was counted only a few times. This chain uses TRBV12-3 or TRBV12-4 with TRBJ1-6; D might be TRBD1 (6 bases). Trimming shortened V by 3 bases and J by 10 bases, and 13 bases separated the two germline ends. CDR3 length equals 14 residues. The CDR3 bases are TGTGCCAGCAGTTTTCAGGGGTCAGGGTCACCCCTCCACTTT. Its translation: CASSFQGSGSPLHF.

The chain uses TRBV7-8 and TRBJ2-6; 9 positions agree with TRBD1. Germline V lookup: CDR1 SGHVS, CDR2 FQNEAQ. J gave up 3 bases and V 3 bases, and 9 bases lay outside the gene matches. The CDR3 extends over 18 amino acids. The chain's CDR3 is CASSFVGQGIGGANVLTF. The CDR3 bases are TGTGCCAGCAGCTTCGTGGGACAGGGAATTGGTGGGGCCAACGTCCTGACTTTC.

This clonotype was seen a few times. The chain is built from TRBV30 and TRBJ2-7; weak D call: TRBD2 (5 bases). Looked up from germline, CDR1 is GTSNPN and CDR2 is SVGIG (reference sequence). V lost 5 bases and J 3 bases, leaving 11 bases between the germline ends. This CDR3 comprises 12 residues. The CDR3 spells CAWGRGFYEQYF. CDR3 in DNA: TGTGCCTGGGGTCGGGGTTTCTACGAGCAGTACTTC.